Listed here is a single T cell receptor beta chain. The V gene's germline CDR1 is MDHEN and CDR2 SYDVKM. This CDR3 has 14 amino acids. The V and J ends lost 6 bases and 3 bases, in that order; junction bases with no gene match: 5. Here immunoSEQ multiplex PCR was the method, and the copy in TCRdb shows in-frame clones only, minus some. The sample comprises roughly 150,000 clones, roughly 92% of which are singletons, and around 2.3% rests with the top ten. These data are taken from a study of T cell responses to AZD1222 COVID-19 vaccine. The source is an adult in good health. The chain links TRBV28 to TRBJ1-3; 7 positions agree with TRBD1. Here the sequenced sample was peripheral blood, taken on day 0 of AZD1222 vaccination. CDR3 region: CASSSDRVGNTIYF. CDR3 in DNA: TGTGCCAGCAGCTCAGACAGGGTTGGAAACACCATATATTTT.